One and the same sample provided the 28 T cell receptor beta chains below, sequenced in a study of shared clonotypes between healthy human individuals. Sequenced by immunoSEQ multiplex PCR; TCRdb stores in-frame clones only, minus some. The sample carries 950,000 to 1,100,000 clones, approximately 80% recorded once. Sequencing was carried out using memory CD4+ T cells from PBMCs. Subset meaning: CD45RA-negative fraction. These receptor sequences come from a man between 18 and 29 years old in good health. Some clones in this sample may be carry-over from other donors' samples.

The chain carries TRBV2 and TRBJ1-4; no firm D call. Germline CDR1 is SNHLY and CDR2 is FYNNEI. The ends were cut back, 1 base at V and 8 bases at J, with 11 bases in the middle. The CDR3 covers 14 residues. DNA for the CDR3: TGTGCCAGCAGTGAAGGCATGTTGTTAGAAAAACTGTTTTTT. It specifies CASSEGMLLEKLFF.

The chain uses TRBV15 and TRBJ2-7; maybe TRBD2 (5 bases). The germline V gene encodes CDR1 LNHNV and CDR2 YYDKDF (reference sequence). This CDR3 is built from 14 residues. V lost 5 bases and J 0 bases, leaving 11 bases between the germline ends. CDR3 amino acids: CATSASGSSYEQYF. CDR3 nucleotides: TGTGCCACCAGCGCAAGCGGAAGCTCCTACGAGCAGTACTTC. Full variable domain (missing parts from reference TRBV15 and TRBJ2-7): DAMVIQNPRYQVTQFGKPVTLSCSQTLNHNVMYWYQQKSSQAPKLLFHYYDKDFNNEADTPDNFQSRRPNTSFCFLDIRSPGLGDTAMYLCATSASGSSYEQYFGPGTRLTVT.

This chain joins TRBV7-3 and TRBJ2-1; D not certain. Per germline, CDR1 SGHTA and CDR2 FQGTGA. CDR3 length: 15 residues. V dropped 5 bases and J dropped 4 bases, with 15 bases sitting between them. The CDR3 nucleotides are TGTGCCAGCAGCCCGGCTGTGACTCAGTACAATGAGCAGTTCTTC. Its protein is CASSPAVTQYNEQFF.

The rearrangement joins TRBV6-6 to TRBJ1-1, with TRBD1 matching 7 bases. The V gene end was trimmed by 4 bases and the J gene end by 8 bases; junction bases not matched to a gene: 1. The CDR3 is made up of 11 amino acids. Germline loops: CDR1 MNHNY, CDR2 SVGAGI (reference sequence). This CDR3 reads CASSSTGEAFF. Written as DNA, the CDR3 is TGTGCCAGCAGTTCGACAGGGGAAGCTTTCTTT.

This clone was counted only a few times. The gene calls are TRBV7-2 and TRBJ2-7, with D maybe TRBD1 (6 bases). V lost 1 base and J 3 bases, leaving 13 bases between the germline ends. This CDR3 has 15 amino acids. From germline, CDR1 is SGHTA and CDR2 FQGNSA. The CDR3 sequence is CASSLVGQGYYEQYF. DNA of the CDR3: TGTGCCAGCAGCTTAGTAGGCCAGGGGTACTACGAGCAGTACTTC.

Comments on this clone: At one boundary the junction diverges from the germline segment, which might be a read error. The rearrangement uses TRBV20-1 and TRBJ1-1; D call uncertain. This CDR3 comprises 8 residues. CDR1 is DFQATT, CDR2 SNEGSKA, per germline (reference sequence). The DNA of the CDR3 is TGCAGTGCTCCTCCTGGGCTTTTT. This encodes CSAPPGLF.

The chain combines TRBV2 with TRBJ2-5; 9 bases line up with TRBD2. The CDR3 consists of 15 residues. Germline V gene sequence: CDR1 SNHLY, CDR2 FYNNEI. Germline trimming cut 8 bases from V and 3 bases from J; bases unmatched to any gene: 10. CDR3 in DNA: TGTGCCAGCCTCCGACTAGCGGAACGAAAAGAGACCCAGTACTTC. Its protein product is CASLRLAERKETQYF.

Points on this clone: The same CDR3 can be traced to other DNA sequences in this sample. The chain employs TRBV5-1 and TRBJ1-1, with D possibly TRBD1 on 5 matching bases. The CDR3 is 12 amino acids. Germline loops: CDR1 SGHRS, CDR2 YFSETQ. V lost 0 bases and J 7 bases, leaving 7 bases between the germline ends. The CDR3 reads CASSLGQNEAFF. The CDR3 nucleotides are TGCGCCAGCAGCTTGGGACAGAATGAAGCTTTCTTT.

The chain carries TRBV5-5 and TRBJ2-3; the match to TRBD2 covers 8 bases. After removal of 5 bases from V and 0 bases from J, the junction contained 11 bases not matched to a gene. Germline loops: CDR1 SGHKS, CDR2 YYEKEE (reference sequence). The CDR3 has 17 residues. This CDR3 reads CASSPYGRGSSTDTQYF. The CDR3 bases are TGTGCCAGCAGTCCTTACGGGAGGGGCTCTAGCACAGATACGCAGTATTTT.

The rearrangement joins TRBV28 to TRBJ1-2; D unresolved. V was cut by 5 bases and J by 7 bases, with 8 bases left in between. This CDR3 is built from 11 residues. The germline V gene has CDR1 MDHEN and CDR2 SYDVKM. CDR3 protein: CASSQDSGYTF. The CDR3 bases are TGTGCCAGCAGTCAAGACTCTGGCTACACCTTC.

This clone was recorded only once. The chain recombines TRBV30 with TRBJ1-2; D uncertain. V lost 5 bases and J lost 1, with 14 bases in between. Per the germline V gene, CDR1 is GTSNPN and CDR2 is SVGIG (reference sequence). The CDR3 runs 14 residues. The CDR3 protein is CAWLTTPSNYGYTF. The CDR3, as DNA: TGTGCCTGGCTCACGACCCCGAGTAACTATGGCTACACCTTC.

This chain joins TRBV6-5 and TRBJ2-7; 10 positions agree with TRBD2. Germline assignment: CDR1 MNHEY and CDR2 SVGAGI. J was trimmed by 6 bases and V by 4 bases; bases with no gene match: 6. This CDR3 is built from 14 residues. CDR3 protein: CASSLLAGGGEQYF. CDR3 nucleotide sequence: TGTGCCAGCAGTTTGTTAGCGGGAGGAGGCGAGCAGTACTTC.

The chain recombines TRBV5-6 with TRBJ2-1; weak D call: TRBD2 (5 bases). Trimming left V 0 bases short and J 2 bases short, with 9 bases between. The CDR3 runs 15 residues. Per the germline V gene, CDR1 is SGHDT and CDR2 is YYEEEE. The CDR3 DNA reads TGTGCCAGCAGCTTGGTCGCCGGGACCTACAATGAGCAGTTCTTC. Protein: CASSLVAGTYNEQFF.

The genes are TRBV15 and TRBJ2-1; 8 nucleotides line up with TRBD1. Germline V CDR1 and CDR2: LNHNV, YYDKDF (reference sequence). The CDR3 consists of 13 residues. V lost 3 bases and J lost 10; bases outside the gene matches: 5. The CDR3 loop reads CATSSRGTGEQFF. CDR3 DNA sequence: TGTGCCACCAGCAGCCGCGGGACAGGCGAGCAGTTCTTC.

The genes are TRBV2 and TRBJ2-7, with 7 nucleotides matching TRBD2. There are 13 residues in the CDR3. V gave up 6 bases and J gave up 5 bases; unmatched junction bases: 7. Germline V gives CDR1 SNHLY, CDR2 FYNNEI. This CDR3 reads CASRLAFYDEQYF. The DNA for the CDR3 is TGTGCCAGCAGACTAGCGTTTTACGACGAGCAGTACTTC. The full variable domain, its missing parts supplied by reference TRBV2 and TRBJ2-7, is EPEVTQTPSHQVTQMGQEVILRCVPISNHLYFYWYRQILGQKVEFLVSFYNNEISEKSEIFDDQFSVERPDGSNFTLKIRSTKLEDSAMYFCASRLAFYDEQYFGPGTRLTVT.

The rearrangement uses TRBV14 and TRBJ2-5; the D is unclear. Germline-derived CDR1 and CDR2 are SGHDN and FVKESK. The CDR3 extends over 12 amino acids. Trimming stripped 1 base from V and 6 bases from J, with 6 bases between. As DNA, the CDR3 is TGTGCCAGCAGCCAAGTTGAAAAGACCCAGTACTTC. The encoded protein is CASSQVEKTQYF.

The genes are TRBV7-2 and TRBJ2-1; unclear D gene. V was cut by 1 base and J by 3 bases, with 10 bases left in between. The germline V gene encodes CDR1 SGHTA and CDR2 FQGNSA. The CDR3 runs to 15 residues. The CDR3 region has the DNA TGTGCCAGCAGCTTAGAGAGGCAACTCTACAATGAGCAGTTCTTC. Its translation is CASSLERQLYNEQFF.

As for this clone: Just one base apart from a much larger clone, this may be a read error. The sample holds other DNA sequences that translate to the same CDR3. The rearrangement uses TRBV18 and TRBJ2-7; tentative D call: TRBD1 (8 bases). Trimming cost V 4 bases and J 0 bases, with 16 bases left between them. Germline V lookup: CDR1 KGHSH, CDR2 LQKENI. This CDR3 is built from 16 residues. The CDR3 region has the DNA TGTGCCAGCTCACGTAACAGGGGGGGAAGCTCCTACGAGCAGTACTTC. As protein: CASSRNRGGSSYEQYF.

The J gene is TRBJ2-7, the V gene TRBV5-4; possibly TRBD1 for D (7 bases). The V gene's germline CDR1 is SGHNT and CDR2 YYREEE (reference sequence). V was clipped by 4 bases and J by 2 bases, with 16 bases between them. This CDR3 comprises 15 residues. The CDR3 loop reads CASSPGGFLAYEQYF. Here the CDR3 DNA reads TGTGCCAGCAGCCCAGGGGGGTTTCTGGCCTACGAGCAGTACTTC. Supplemented by reference TRBV5-4 and TRBJ2-7, the full variable domain reads ETGVTQSPTHLIKTRGQQVTLRCSSQSGHNTVSWYQQALGQGPQFIFQYYREEENGRGNFPPRFSGLQFPNYSSELNVNALELDDSALYLCASSPGGFLAYEQYFGPGTRLTVT.

The J gene is TRBJ1-5, the V gene TRBV6-5; 9 bases agree with TRBD1. V lost 0 bases, J lost 6 bases, and 3 bases stayed unmatched. The V gene's germline CDR1 is MNHEY and CDR2 SVGAGI. The CDR3 loop spans 15 amino acids. The CDR3 DNA reads as TGTGCCAGCAGTTACTCCGGGACAGGGATTCAGCCCCAGCATTTT. Encoded protein: CASSYSGTGIQPQHF.

This clone was counted only a few times. The rearrangement uses TRBV18 and TRBJ2-1; 9 positions match TRBD1. Germline V lookup: CDR1 KGHSH, CDR2 LQKENI. V trimming: 3 bases; J trimming: 8 bases; junction bases outside the gene matches: 2. The CDR3 contains 13 residues. The CDR3 loop reads CASSPGQGDEQFF. CDR3 sequence (DNA): TGTGCCAGCTCACCGGGACAGGGCGATGAGCAGTTCTTC. The full variable domain, rest sourced from reference TRBV18 and TRBJ2-1, is NAGVMQNPRHLVRRRGQEARLRCSPMKGHSHVYWYRQLPEEGLKFMVYLQKENIIDESGMPKERFSAEFPKEGPSILRIQQVVRGDSAAYFCASSPGQGDEQFFGPGTRLTVL.

The chain couples TRBV6-5 to TRBJ2-3, with D unclear. V gave up 2 bases and J gave up 7 bases, with 4 bases separating them. CDR3 length: 11 residues. From germline, CDR1 is MNHEY and CDR2 SVGAGI. The CDR3 coding sequence is TGTGCCAGCAGTTACGGTCATACGCAGTATTTT. Protein: CASSYGHTQYF.

This chain uses TRBV27 with TRBJ2-2; the D call may be TRBD1 or TRBD2 (6 bases each). V lost 8 bases, J lost 6 bases, and 16 bases lay in between. The germline CDR1 and CDR2 sequences are MNHEY and SMNVEV (reference sequence). The CDR3 extends over 14 amino acids. The CDR3 coding sequence is TGTGCCAGCTCGAGGAGGGGGGTGGCCGGGGAGCTGTTTTTT. Its protein is CASSRRGVAGELFF.

The J gene is TRBJ2-3, the V gene TRBV7-7, with a possible D match to TRBD2 (5 bases). Germline-derived CDR1 and CDR2 are SSHAT and FNYEAQ (reference sequence). V gave up 4 bases and J gave up 8 bases, with 7 bases separating them. There are 11 residues in the CDR3. CDR3 protein: CASSSGGTQYF. The CDR3 region has the DNA TGTGCCAGCAGCTCCGGAGGTACGCAGTATTTT.

As regards this clone: A far larger clone is one base from this, pointing to a likely read error. The rearrangement uses TRBV2 and TRBJ1-2, with TRBD1 identical over 12 bases. CDR1 SNHLY and CDR2 FYNNEI come from the germline V gene. CDR3 length: 13 residues. The junction had 2 bases not matched to a gene; V was cut back by 4 bases and J by 8 bases. The CDR3 region is CASSVGTGGGYTF. The CDR3 region has the DNA TGTGCCAGCAGTGTGGGGACAGGGGGCGGCTACACCTTC.

This chain connects TRBV28 to TRBJ1-2; no clear D gene. Per the germline V gene, CDR1 is MDHEN and CDR2 is SYDVKM. The CDR3 has 14 residues. The V and J ends lost 5 bases and 3 bases respectively, with 13 bases between them. The CDR3 reads CASSLVSGDYGYTF. CDR3 DNA: TGTGCCAGCAGTCTCGTCTCTGGGGACTATGGCTACACCTTC.

This chain links TRBV5-1 with TRBJ1-3; possibly TRBD1 for D (6 bases). Germline-derived CDR1 and CDR2 are SGHRS and YFSETQ. Trimming removed 5 bases at V and 4 bases at J, with 13 bases between. The CDR3 is 14 residues long. The CDR3 bases are TGCGCCAGCAGGAAGACAGGAGCCGGAAACACCATATATTTT. Translated: CASRKTGAGNTIYF.

A remark on this clone: The same CDR3 arises from other DNA sequences in this sample as well. The gene calls are TRBV18 and TRBJ2-7, with D possibly called TRBD1 or TRBD2 (5 bases each). From germline, CDR1 is KGHSH and CDR2 LQKENI. V lost 6 bases, J lost 0 bases, and 12 bases lay in between. The CDR3 covers 14 residues. The CDR3 loop reads CASSAGTVSYEQYF. CDR3 coding DNA: TGTGCCAGCTCCGCCGGGACGGTCTCCTACGAGCAGTACTTC. Filled out from reference TRBV18 and TRBJ2-7, the complete variable domain reads NAGVMQNPRHLVRRRGQEARLRCSPMKGHSHVYWYRQLPEEGLKFMVYLQKENIIDESGMPKERFSAEFPKEGPSILRIQQVVRGDSAAYFCASSAGTVSYEQYFGPGTRLTVT.